This T cell receptor (beta chain) emerged from a study of cytomegalovirus exposure and HLA in healthy donors. The PCR employed 60 Vbeta primers together with 13 Jbeta primers. TCRdb's copy holds only in-frame clones and misses some; the assay was immunoSEQ multiplex PCR. This table holds some 180,000 clones, over 60% found once. General study findings and limits: Excluded: some indistinguishable V segments such as TRBV6-2 and TRBV6-3.

The ends were cut back, 0 bases at V and 2 bases at J, with 9 bases in the middle. This CDR3 is built from 14 residues. Germline V gene data show CDR1 as SGDLS and CDR2 as YYNGEE. With regard to this clone: The target antigen is unknown.

Sequencing input: PBMCs. The clonotype originates from a young man in good health and CMV-seronegative. The V gene is TRBV9, the J gene TRBJ2-7; D call uncertain. In DNA, the CDR3 is TGTGCCAGCAGCGTAGACCAGGAACCCTACGAGCAGTACTTC. Amino acid sequence: CASSVDQEPYEQYF.